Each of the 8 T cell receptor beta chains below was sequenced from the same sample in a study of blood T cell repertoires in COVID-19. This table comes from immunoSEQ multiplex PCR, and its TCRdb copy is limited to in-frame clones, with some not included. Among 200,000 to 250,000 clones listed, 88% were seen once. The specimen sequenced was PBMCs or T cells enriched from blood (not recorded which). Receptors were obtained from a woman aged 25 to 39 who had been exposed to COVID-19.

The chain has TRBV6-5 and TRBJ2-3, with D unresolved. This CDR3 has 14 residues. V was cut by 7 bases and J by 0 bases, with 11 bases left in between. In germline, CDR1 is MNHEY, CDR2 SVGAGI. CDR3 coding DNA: TGTGCCAGCACCTTAGATCTGAGCACAGATACGCAGTATTTT. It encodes CASTLDLSTDTQYF.

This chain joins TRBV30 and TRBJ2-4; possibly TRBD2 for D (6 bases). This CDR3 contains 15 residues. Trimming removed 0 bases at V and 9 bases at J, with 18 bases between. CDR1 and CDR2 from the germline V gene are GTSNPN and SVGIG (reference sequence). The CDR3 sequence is CAWSVPSGLGGIQYF. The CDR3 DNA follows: TGTGCCTGGAGTGTACCCTCTGGGTTGGGGGGCATTCAGTACTTC.

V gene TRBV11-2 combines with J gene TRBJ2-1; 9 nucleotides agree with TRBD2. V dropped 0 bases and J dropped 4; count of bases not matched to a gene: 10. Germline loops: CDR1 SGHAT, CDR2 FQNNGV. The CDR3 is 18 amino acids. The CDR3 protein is CASSLDSTSGFLYNEQFF. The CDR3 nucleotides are TGTGCCAGCAGCTTAGATAGCACTAGCGGGTTCCTTTACAATGAGCAGTTCTTC.

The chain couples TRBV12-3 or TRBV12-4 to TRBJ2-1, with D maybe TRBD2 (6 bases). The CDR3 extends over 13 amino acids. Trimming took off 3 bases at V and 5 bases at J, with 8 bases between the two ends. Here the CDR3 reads CASSLDYHNEQFF. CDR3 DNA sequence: TGTGCCAGCAGTTTGGACTACCACAATGAGCAGTTCTTC.

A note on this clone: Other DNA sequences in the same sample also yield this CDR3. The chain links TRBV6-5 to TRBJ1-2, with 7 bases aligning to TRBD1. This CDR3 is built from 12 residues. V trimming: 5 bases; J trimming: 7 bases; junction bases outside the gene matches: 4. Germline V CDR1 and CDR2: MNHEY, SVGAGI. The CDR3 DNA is TGTGCCAGCAGTCGGGACAGCGGTGGCTACACCTTC. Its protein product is CASSRDSGGYTF.

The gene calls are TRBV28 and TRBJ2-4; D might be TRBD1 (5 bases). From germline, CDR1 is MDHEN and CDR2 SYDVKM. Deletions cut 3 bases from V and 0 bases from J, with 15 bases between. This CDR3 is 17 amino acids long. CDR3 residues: CASSFEFRDLAKNIQYF. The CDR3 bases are TGTGCCAGCAGTTTCGAGTTCAGGGATCTAGCCAAAAACATTCAGTACTTC.

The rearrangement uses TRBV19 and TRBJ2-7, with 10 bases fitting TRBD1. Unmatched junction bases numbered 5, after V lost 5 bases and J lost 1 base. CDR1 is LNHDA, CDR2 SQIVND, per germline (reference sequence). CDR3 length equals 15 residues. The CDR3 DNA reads TGTGCCAGTAGTCTTTCGGGACAGGGGTCCTACGAGCAGTACTTC. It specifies CASSLSGQGSYEQYF.

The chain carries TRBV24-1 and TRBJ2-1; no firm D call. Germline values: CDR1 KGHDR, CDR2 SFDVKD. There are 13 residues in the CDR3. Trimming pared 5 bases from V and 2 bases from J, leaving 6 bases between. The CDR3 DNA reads TGTGCCACCAGTGGAGCTCCCTACAATGAGCAGTTCTTC. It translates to CATSGAPYNEQFF.